Listed below are T cell receptor beta chains from one sample, sequenced in a study of cytomegalovirus exposure and HLA in healthy donors. Repertoires were generated with immunoSEQ multiplex PCR, while TCRdb's copy carries only in-frame clones and drops some. The sample holds approximately 220,000 clones; approximately 83% are singletons and the top ten take 1.4%. The sequenced sample consisted of PBMCs. The receptors derive from a girl aged 5-17 years in good health and CMV-seronegative. Each CDR3 is given with its conserved first and last residue. Fields, in order: V gene, D gene, clone size, J gene, CDR3 DNA, CDR3 protein. A D gene is named only where the DNA matches it firmly. Clone size is given for some rows only: seen once, a few or many times, or a class if the clone is expanded.

v_gene: TRBV28
d_gene: TRBD1
abundance: NA
j_gene: TRBJ2-7
CDR3nt: TGTGCCAGCTATGGGACAGGGGTGGAGTACGAGCAGTACTTC
CDR3aa: CASYGTGVEYEQYF

v_gene: TRBV19
d_gene: NA
abundance: NA
j_gene: TRBJ1-2
CDR3nt: TGTGCCAGCACACAGGGTTACTATGGCTACACCTTC
CDR3aa: CASTQGYYGYTF

v_gene: TRBV6-5
d_gene: TRBD1
abundance: NA
j_gene: TRBJ1-1
CDR3nt: TGTGCCAGCGAAAGTCCGGGACAGGGCACTGAAGCTTTCTTT
CDR3aa: CASESPGQGTEAFF

v_gene: TRBV10-3
d_gene: NA
abundance: NA
j_gene: TRBJ2-1
CDR3nt: TGTGCCATCAGTGAGTCGTTGGCGGGGCAGTTCTTC
CDR3aa: CAISESLAGQFF

v_gene: TRBV7-2
d_gene: TRBD2
abundance: NA
j_gene: TRBJ2-7
CDR3nt: TGTGCCAGCAGCTTACCCACTTTGGGACTAGCGGGGGACCCCTACGAGCAGTACTTC
CDR3aa: CASSLPTLGLAGDPYEQYF

v_gene: TRBV7-6
d_gene: NA
abundance: NA
j_gene: TRBJ2-7
CDR3nt: TGTGCCAGCAGCGGGTGGGGGTCGGAGGGCGAGCAGTACTTC
CDR3aa: CASSGWGSEGEQYF

v_gene: TRBV7-9
d_gene: NA
abundance: NA
j_gene: TRBJ2-1
CDR3nt: TGTGCCAGCAGCCGACACGGGCGGGCGGAATCCTACAATGAGCAGTTCTTC
CDR3aa: CASSRHGRAESYNEQFF

v_gene: TRBV18
d_gene: TRBD1
abundance: NA
j_gene: TRBJ2-7
CDR3nt: TGTGCCAGCTCACCAGGGACAGGAAACTACGAGCAGTACTTC
CDR3aa: CASSPGTGNYEQYF

v_gene: TRBV4-1
d_gene: TRBD2
abundance: NA
j_gene: TRBJ2-1
CDR3nt: TGCGCCAGCAGCCAAGTAGCGGGAGTTGGCGATGAGCAGTTCTTC
CDR3aa: CASSQVAGVGDEQFF

v_gene: TRBV6-1
d_gene: NA
abundance: NA
j_gene: TRBJ1-2
CDR3nt: TGTGCCAGCAGTGAAACTACAGGGCCATATGGCTACACCTTC
CDR3aa: CASSETTGPYGYTF

v_gene: TRBV7-6
d_gene: NA
abundance: NA
j_gene: TRBJ2-2
CDR3nt: TGTGCCAGCAGCTTAGTCTCAGCAGGTCCCACCGGGGAGCTGTTTTTT
CDR3aa: CASSLVSAGPTGELFF

v_gene: TRBV5-6
d_gene: NA
abundance: NA
j_gene: TRBJ2-5
CDR3nt: TGTGCCGGCAGCTTGGGAGTGGGTATGGGCCCTGGTCGAGAGACCCAGTACTTC
CDR3aa: CAGSLGVGMGPGRETQYF

v_gene: TRBV25-1
d_gene: NA
abundance: NA
j_gene: TRBJ2-3
CDR3nt: TGTGCCAGCAGTGATATAAACGACATCTTCACAGATACGCAGTATTTT
CDR3aa: CASSDINDIFTDTQYF

v_gene: TRBV15
d_gene: NA
abundance: NA
j_gene: TRBJ2-4
CDR3nt: TGTGCCACCAGATTTGGACACCTAGCCAAAAACATTCAGTACTTC
CDR3aa: CATRFGHLAKNIQYF

v_gene: TRBV11-3
d_gene: NA
abundance: NA
j_gene: TRBJ2-1
CDR3nt: TGTGCCAGCAGCTCTCAAACTCACAATGAGCAGTTCTTC
CDR3aa: CASSSQTHNEQFF

v_gene: TRBV5-4
d_gene: NA
abundance: once
j_gene: TRBJ1-3
CDR3nt: TGTGCCAGCAGCTCGGACAGTCTTGGGGCCATATATTTT
CDR3aa: CASSSDSLGAIYF

v_gene: TRBV18
d_gene: NA
abundance: NA
j_gene: TRBJ2-3
CDR3nt: TGTGCCAGCTCACCCTCCGACAGCCGCACAGATACGCAGTATTTT
CDR3aa: CASSPSDSRTDTQYF

v_gene: TRBV28
d_gene: NA
abundance: NA
j_gene: TRBJ2-7
CDR3nt: TGTGCCAGCAGTCTCCAAAGTGAGGTTGAGGACGAGCAGTACTTC
CDR3aa: CASSLQSEVEDEQYF

v_gene: TRBV29-1
d_gene: TRBD2
abundance: few
j_gene: TRBJ2-2
CDR3nt: TGCAGCGTTGGAGGTGGGGGGGTTGTCACCGGGGAGCTGTTTTTT
CDR3aa: CSVGGGGVVTGELFF

v_gene: TRBV5-6
d_gene: TRBD2
abundance: NA
j_gene: TRBJ2-7
CDR3nt: TGTGCCAGCAGCTTCGGGGGGAGCTCCTACGAGCAGTACTTC
CDR3aa: CASSFGGSSYEQYF

v_gene: TRBV29-1
d_gene: TRBD2
abundance: NA
j_gene: TRBJ2-3
CDR3nt: TGCAGCGCACGGACTAGCGGGTACACAGATACGCAGTATTTT
CDR3aa: CSARTSGYTDTQYF

v_gene: TRBV28
d_gene: NA
abundance: NA
j_gene: TRBJ1-5
CDR3nt: TGTGCCAGCAGTTCTATACAGGTAAATCAGCCCCAGCATTTT
CDR3aa: CASSSIQVNQPQHF

v_gene: TRBV28
d_gene: NA
abundance: NA
j_gene: TRBJ2-3
CDR3nt: TGTGCCAGCAGGCAAACAGGGTCCACAGATACGCAGTATTTT
CDR3aa: CASRQTGSTDTQYF

v_gene: TRBV29-1
d_gene: NA
abundance: NA
j_gene: TRBJ1-3
CDR3nt: TGCAGCGTTGTGCAGAACTCTGGAAACACCATATATTTT
CDR3aa: CSVVQNSGNTIYF

v_gene: TRBV7-2
d_gene: NA
abundance: NA
j_gene: TRBJ1-5
CDR3nt: TGTGCCAGCAGCTTAATCCGGGGGGCAAGGCCCCAGCATTTT
CDR3aa: CASSLIRGARPQHF

v_gene: TRBV9
d_gene: TRBD1
abundance: NA
j_gene: TRBJ1-3
CDR3nt: TGTGCCAGCAGCTTCCAGACAGGGTCCGGAAACACCATATATTTT
CDR3aa: CASSFQTGSGNTIYF

v_gene: TRBV5-8
d_gene: TRBD1
abundance: NA
j_gene: TRBJ2-3
CDR3nt: TGTGCCAGCAGCTGGGGGACAGGAATGGATACGCAGTATTTT
CDR3aa: CASSWGTGMDTQYF

v_gene: TRBV5-1
d_gene: NA
abundance: once
j_gene: TRBJ2-2
CDR3nt: TGCGCCAGCATGACAGGTAGCGCGAACACCGGGGAGCTGTTTTTT
CDR3aa: CASMTGSANTGELFF

v_gene: TRBV7-6
d_gene: TRBD2
abundance: NA
j_gene: TRBJ2-7
CDR3nt: TGTGCCAGCAGCTTAGTAGCGGGAAAATGGGGCTCCTACGAGCAGTACTTC
CDR3aa: CASSLVAGKWGSYEQYF

v_gene: TRBV6-1
d_gene: TRBD2
abundance: NA
j_gene: TRBJ2-5
CDR3nt: TGTGCCAGCAGTGAACACTCCAGGACTAGCGAGCAAGAGACCCAGTACTTC
CDR3aa: CASSEHSRTSEQETQYF

v_gene: TRBV19
d_gene: TRBD1
abundance: NA
j_gene: TRBJ1-5
CDR3nt: TGTGCCAGTAGTATTTTAAGTCGGGCGACGGGACAGGGGAGGACTCAGCCCCAGCATTTT
CDR3aa: CASSILSRATGQGRTQPQHF

v_gene: TRBV20-1
d_gene: TRBD2
abundance: NA
j_gene: TRBJ2-5
CDR3nt: TGCAGTGTGAGCGGGAGGGGCGCCCAGTACTTC
CDR3aa: CSVSGRGAQYF

v_gene: TRBV25-1
d_gene: TRBD1
abundance: NA
j_gene: TRBJ1-3
CDR3nt: TGTGCCAGCAGTGGAGGACAGGGTGGCACCATATATTTT
CDR3aa: CASSGGQGGTIYF

v_gene: TRBV5-5
d_gene: TRBD2
abundance: NA
j_gene: TRBJ2-2
CDR3nt: TGTGCCAGCAGCCCGGGACTAGCGGGGGCCGCGAACACCGGGGAGCTGTTTTTT
CDR3aa: CASSPGLAGAANTGELFF

v_gene: TRBV30
d_gene: NA
abundance: NA
j_gene: TRBJ1-1
CDR3nt: TGTGCCTGGAGTGGCACTAAGTGGACTGAAGCTTTCTTT
CDR3aa: CAWSGTKWTEAFF

v_gene: TRBV28
d_gene: NA
abundance: NA
j_gene: TRBJ1-2
CDR3nt: TGTGCCAGCAGTTCCGTACAGGGATACTATGGCTACACCTTC
CDR3aa: CASSSVQGYYGYTF

v_gene: TRBV7-9
d_gene: TRBD2
abundance: once
j_gene: TRBJ2-7
CDR3nt: TGTGCCAGCAGCTTAGCTAACCTCGGGACTAGCGACCACGAGCAGTACTTC
CDR3aa: CASSLANLGTSDHEQYF

v_gene: TRBV6-1
d_gene: NA
abundance: NA
j_gene: TRBJ1-4
CDR3nt: TGTGCCAGCAGTGTGACCGGGACTAATAATGAAAAACTGTTTTTT
CDR3aa: CASSVTGTNNEKLFF

v_gene: TRBV7-2
d_gene: TRBD1
abundance: NA
j_gene: TRBJ2-3
CDR3nt: TGTGCCAGCAGCTTACTAGTCAGGGGGCGAACAGATACGCAGTATTTT
CDR3aa: CASSLLVRGRTDTQYF

v_gene: TRBV6-5
d_gene: TRBD1
abundance: NA
j_gene: TRBJ1-4
CDR3nt: TGTGCCAGCAGTTTCAGGGGGCCCACAACTAATGAAAAACTGTTTTTT
CDR3aa: CASSFRGPTTNEKLFF

v_gene: TRBV10-3
d_gene: TRBD1
abundance: NA
j_gene: TRBJ2-6
CDR3nt: TGTGCCATCAGTGATATTGGACAGGCCATCTCTGGGGCCAACGTCCTGACTTTC
CDR3aa: CAISDIGQAISGANVLTF

v_gene: TRBV28
d_gene: NA
abundance: NA
j_gene: TRBJ1-2
CDR3nt: TGTGCCAGCAGCCTTGGGACAAACTATGGCTACACCTTC
CDR3aa: CASSLGTNYGYTF

v_gene: TRBV5-4
d_gene: TRBD1
abundance: few
j_gene: TRBJ2-7
CDR3nt: TGTGCCAGCAGCCCGCCGCAGGGGGCAGACTCCTACGAGCAGTACTTC
CDR3aa: CASSPPQGADSYEQYF

v_gene: TRBV5-6
d_gene: TRBD2
abundance: many
j_gene: TRBJ2-1
CDR3nt: TGTGCCAGCAGTCCCACCTCTAGCGGGGGGGCCACTATCTTC
CDR3aa: CASSPTSSGGATIF

v_gene: TRBV27
d_gene: TRBD2
abundance: NA
j_gene: TRBJ2-7
CDR3nt: TGTGCCAGCAGTTTACTAGCGGGATCCTACGAGCAGTACTTC
CDR3aa: CASSLLAGSYEQYF

v_gene: TRBV28
d_gene: TRBD1
abundance: NA
j_gene: TRBJ1-2
CDR3nt: TGTGCCAGCAGTTTCCTAGGGAGGCGGGACAGAGGCTTTGATGGCTACACCTTC
CDR3aa: CASSFLGRRDRGFDGYTF

v_gene: TRBV19
d_gene: NA
abundance: NA
j_gene: TRBJ2-7
CDR3nt: TGTGCCAGTAGTATAGTACTCACCGCCAAATACGAGCAGTACTTC
CDR3aa: CASSIVLTAKYEQYF

v_gene: TRBV6-1
d_gene: TRBD1
abundance: NA
j_gene: TRBJ1-2
CDR3nt: TGTGCCAGCAGTGAATGGTTCCGACAGGGAAAGAACTATGGCTACACCTTC
CDR3aa: CASSEWFRQGKNYGYTF

v_gene: TRBV27
d_gene: TRBD1
abundance: NA
j_gene: TRBJ1-3
CDR3nt: TGTGCCAGCAGTACCTTACCGGGACAGGGATCAAACACCATATATTTT
CDR3aa: CASSTLPGQGSNTIYF

v_gene: TRBV7-9
d_gene: NA
abundance: NA
j_gene: TRBJ2-2
CDR3nt: TGTGCCAGCACCGACTGGGTCGGGGAGCTGTTTTTT
CDR3aa: CASTDWVGELFF